The T cell receptor (beta chain) under discussion was sequenced for a study of blood T cell repertoires in COVID-19. Study-level information: COVID-19 samples from acute and convalescent phases originated in the United States, Italy and Spain.

Donors in Cohort 3 who had recovered were those with two negative PCRs, healthcare professional clearance, or resolution of their symptoms. TCRdb's copy holds only in-frame clones and misses some; the assay was immunoSEQ multiplex PCR. The table includes more than 450,000 clones, about 85% detected once. Trimming stripped 1 base from V and 5 bases from J, with 18 bases between. The CDR3 consists of 16 residues. From germline, CDR1 is LGHDT and CDR2 YNNKEL (reference sequence). Specimen: PBMCs or T cells enriched from blood (not recorded which). This receptor was taken from a woman between 18 and 29 years old who had recovered from COVID-19. The rearrangement links TRBV3-1 (or the pseudogene TRBV3-2) to TRBJ2-7, with a possible D match to TRBD2 (6 bases). This CDR3 is CASSQGIRGGQNEQYF. The CDR3 DNA reads TGTGCCAGCAGCCAAGGTATTAGGGGAGGTCAAAACGAGCAGTACTTC.